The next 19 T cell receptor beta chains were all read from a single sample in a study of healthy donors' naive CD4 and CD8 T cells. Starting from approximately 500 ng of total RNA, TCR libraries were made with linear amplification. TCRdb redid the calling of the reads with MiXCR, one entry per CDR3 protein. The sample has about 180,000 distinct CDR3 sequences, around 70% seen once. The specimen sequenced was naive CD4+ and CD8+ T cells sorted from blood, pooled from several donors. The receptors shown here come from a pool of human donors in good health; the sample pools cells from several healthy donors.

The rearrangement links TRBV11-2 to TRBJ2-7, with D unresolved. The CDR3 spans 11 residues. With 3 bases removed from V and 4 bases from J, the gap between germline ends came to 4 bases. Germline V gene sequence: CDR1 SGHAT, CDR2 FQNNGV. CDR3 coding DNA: TGTGCCAGCAGCTTTCTATACGAGCAGTACTTC. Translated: CASSFLYEQYF.

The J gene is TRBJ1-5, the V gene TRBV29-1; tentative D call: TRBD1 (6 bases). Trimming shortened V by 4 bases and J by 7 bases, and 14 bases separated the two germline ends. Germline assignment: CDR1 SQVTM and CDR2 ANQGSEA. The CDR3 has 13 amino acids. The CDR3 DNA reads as TGCAGCGTTGCGGACCTCAGGGGCCAGCCCCAGCATTTT. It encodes CSVADLRGQPQHF.

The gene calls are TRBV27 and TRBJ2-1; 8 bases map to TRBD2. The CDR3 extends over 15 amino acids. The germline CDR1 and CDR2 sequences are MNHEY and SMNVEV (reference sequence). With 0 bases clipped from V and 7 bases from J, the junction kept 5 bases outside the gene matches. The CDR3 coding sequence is TGTGCCAGCAGTTTATCGGGACTAGTCTCGAATGAGCAGTTCTTC. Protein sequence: CASSLSGLVSNEQFF.

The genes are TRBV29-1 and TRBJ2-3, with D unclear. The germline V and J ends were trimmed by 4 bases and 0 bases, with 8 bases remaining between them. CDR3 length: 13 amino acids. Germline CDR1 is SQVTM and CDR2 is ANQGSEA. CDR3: CSVALTSTDTQYF. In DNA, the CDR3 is TGCAGCGTTGCTCTGACTAGCACAGATACGCAGTATTTT.

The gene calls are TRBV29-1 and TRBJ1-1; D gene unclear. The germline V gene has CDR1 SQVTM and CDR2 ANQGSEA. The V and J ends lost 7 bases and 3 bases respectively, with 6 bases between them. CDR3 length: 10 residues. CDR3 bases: TGCAGCGCCCAGGACACTGAAGCTTTCTTT. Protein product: CSAQDTEAFF.

The CDR3 is CASSYSLNSYEQYF. The DNA of the CDR3 is TGTGCCAGCAGTTACTCCCTCAATTCCTACGAGCAGTACTTC. The chain is built from TRBV6-5 and TRBJ2-7; no firm D call. Trimming shortened V by 0 bases and J by 1 base, and 7 bases separated the two germline ends. CDR1 MNHEY and CDR2 SVGAGI come from the germline V gene. This CDR3 spans 14 amino acids.

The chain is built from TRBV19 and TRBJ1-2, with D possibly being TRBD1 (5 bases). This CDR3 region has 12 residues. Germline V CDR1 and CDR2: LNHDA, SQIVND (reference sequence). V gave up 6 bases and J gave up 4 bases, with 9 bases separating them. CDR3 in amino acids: CASSDDSYGYTF. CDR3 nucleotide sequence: TGTGCCAGTAGCGACGACAGCTATGGCTACACCTTC.

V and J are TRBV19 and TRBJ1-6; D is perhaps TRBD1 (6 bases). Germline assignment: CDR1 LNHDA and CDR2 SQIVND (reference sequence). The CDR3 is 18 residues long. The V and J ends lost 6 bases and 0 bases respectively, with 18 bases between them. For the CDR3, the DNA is TGTGCCAGTAGCCCCGGACAGAGGGCTAGCTCCTATAATTCACCCCTCCACTTT. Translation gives CASSPGQRASSYNSPLHF. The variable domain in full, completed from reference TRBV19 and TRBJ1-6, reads DGGITQSPKYLFRKEGQNVTLSCEQNLNHDAMYWYRQDPGQGLRLIYYSQIVNDFQKGDIAEGYSVSREKKESFPLTVTSAQKNPTAFYLCASSPGQRASSYNSPLHFGNGTRLTVT.

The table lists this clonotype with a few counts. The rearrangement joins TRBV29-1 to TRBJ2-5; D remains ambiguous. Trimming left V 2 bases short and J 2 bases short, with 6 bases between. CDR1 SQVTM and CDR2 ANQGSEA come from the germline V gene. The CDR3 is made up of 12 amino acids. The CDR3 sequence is CSVEPVQETQYF. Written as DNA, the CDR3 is TGCAGCGTTGAACCCGTACAAGAGACCCAGTACTTC. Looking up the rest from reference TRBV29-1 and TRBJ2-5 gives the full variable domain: SAVISQKPSRDICQRGTSLTIQCQVDSQVTMMFWYRQQPGQSLTLIATANQGSEATYESGFVIDKFPISRPNLTFSTLTVSNMSPEDSSIYLCSVEPVQETQYFGPGTRLLVL.

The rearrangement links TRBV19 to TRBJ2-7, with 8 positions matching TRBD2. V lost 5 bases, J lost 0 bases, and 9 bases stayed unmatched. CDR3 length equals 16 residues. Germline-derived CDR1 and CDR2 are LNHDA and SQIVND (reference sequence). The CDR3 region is CASSSREGGASYEQYF. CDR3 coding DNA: TGTGCCAGTAGTTCCCGGGAGGGTGGGGCCTCCTACGAGCAGTACTTC.

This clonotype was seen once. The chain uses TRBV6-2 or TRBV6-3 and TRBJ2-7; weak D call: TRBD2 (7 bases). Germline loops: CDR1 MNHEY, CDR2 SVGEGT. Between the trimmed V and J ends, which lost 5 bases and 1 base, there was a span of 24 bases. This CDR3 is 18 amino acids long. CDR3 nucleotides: TGTGCCAGCAGTATCTACGCCCCCTGGGGGGGCACATCCTACGAGCAGTACTTC. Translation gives CASSIYAPWGGTSYEQYF.

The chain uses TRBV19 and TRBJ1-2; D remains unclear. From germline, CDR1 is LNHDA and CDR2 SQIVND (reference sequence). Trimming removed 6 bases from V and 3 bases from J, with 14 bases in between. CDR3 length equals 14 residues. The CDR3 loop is CASRLPGVDYGYTF. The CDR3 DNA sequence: TGTGCCAGTAGACTTCCCGGGGTGGACTATGGCTACACCTTC.

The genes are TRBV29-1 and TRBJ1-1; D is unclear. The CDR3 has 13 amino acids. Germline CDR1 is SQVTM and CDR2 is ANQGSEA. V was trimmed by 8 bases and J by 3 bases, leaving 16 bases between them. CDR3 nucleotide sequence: TGCAGCCCCACGCTGGGAACGGACACTGAAGCTTTCTTT. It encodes CSPTLGTDTEAFF.

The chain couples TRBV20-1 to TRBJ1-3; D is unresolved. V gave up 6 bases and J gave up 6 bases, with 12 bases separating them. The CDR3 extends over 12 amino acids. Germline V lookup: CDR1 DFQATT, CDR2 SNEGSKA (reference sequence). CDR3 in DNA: TGCAGTGCCGTTGATTCCCCAAACACCATATATTTT. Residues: CSAVDSPNTIYF.

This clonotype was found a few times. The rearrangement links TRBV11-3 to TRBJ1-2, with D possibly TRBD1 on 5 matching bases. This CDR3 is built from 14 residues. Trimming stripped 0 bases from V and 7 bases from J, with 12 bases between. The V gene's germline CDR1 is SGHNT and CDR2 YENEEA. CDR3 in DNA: TGTGCCAGCAGCTTAGAGAGTCAGGGAAGTGGCTACACCTTC. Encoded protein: CASSLESQGSGYTF.

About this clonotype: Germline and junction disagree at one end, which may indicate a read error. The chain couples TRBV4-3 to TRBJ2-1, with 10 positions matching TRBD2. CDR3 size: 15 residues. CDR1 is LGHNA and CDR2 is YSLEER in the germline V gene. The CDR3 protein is CASSPSGSKYNGQFF. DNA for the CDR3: TGCGCCAGCAGCCCTAGCGGGAGTAAATACAATGGGCAGTTCTTC.

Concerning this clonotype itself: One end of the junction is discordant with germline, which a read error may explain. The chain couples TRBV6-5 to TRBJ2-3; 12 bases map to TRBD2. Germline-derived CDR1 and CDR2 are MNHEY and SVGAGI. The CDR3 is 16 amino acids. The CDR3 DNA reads TGTGCCATCAGTGGTTCTAGCGGGGGGGCTAGAGATACGCAGTATTTT. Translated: CAISGSSGGARDTQYF.

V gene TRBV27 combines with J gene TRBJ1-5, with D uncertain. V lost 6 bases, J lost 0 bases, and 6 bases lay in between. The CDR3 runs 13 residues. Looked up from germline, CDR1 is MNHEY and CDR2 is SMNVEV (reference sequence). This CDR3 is CASRTYSNQPQHF. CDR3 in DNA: TGTGCCAGCAGAACCTATAGCAATCAGCCCCAGCATTTT.

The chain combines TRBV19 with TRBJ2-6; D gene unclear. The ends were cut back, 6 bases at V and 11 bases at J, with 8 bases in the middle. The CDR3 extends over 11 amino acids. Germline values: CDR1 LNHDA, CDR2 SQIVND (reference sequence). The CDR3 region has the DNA TGTGCCAGTAGGATAAAGGACGTCCTGACTTTC. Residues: CASRIKDVLTF.